This T cell receptor beta chain comes out of a study of blood T cell repertoires in COVID-19. Exposed participants encountered a COVID-19 case during the 2 weeks preceding study entry. This CDR3 comprises 12 residues. Germline CDR1 KGHDR, CDR2 SFDVKD. Trimming took 12 bases from V and 1 from J, leaving 6 bases between them. Sequencing used immunoSEQ multiplex PCR; TCRdb keeps in-frame clones, though not all of them. Among 200,000 or so clones listed, roughly four fifths were seen once. The chain uses TRBV24-1 and TRBJ2-6; D is uncertain. The clonotype originates from a woman between 45 and 65 years old who had been exposed to COVID-19. Specimen: PBMCs or T cells enriched from blood (not recorded which). CDR3 sequence (DNA): TGTGCCTCCTCGTCTGGGGCCAACGTCCTGACTTTC. It is translated as CASSSGANVLTF.